This T cell receptor beta chain was observed in a study of metastatic and nonmetastatic thyroid tumors. Background on the study: Blood and tumor or nodule tissue repertoires from malignant and benign thyroid patients were compared. Study-wide results and caveats: Reports indicated that malignant thyroid tumors showed significantly higher TCR beta diversity than benign nodules did, in blood and tumor.

Thyroid surgery was performed in patients who had received no treatment beforehand. TCRdb redid the clone calls on the PCR reads using MiXCR. This table has around 41,000 clones, roughly 3.2% appearing once. Germline V gene data show CDR1 as KGHDR and CDR2 as SFDVKD. This CDR3 has 19 residues. V trimming: 4 bases; J trimming: 0 bases; junction bases outside the gene matches: 10. Turning to this clone: Its specificity is unknown.

The origin of this receptor is a female donor with papillary thyroid cancer or a benign thyroid nodule (not recorded which). Some clones in this sample may be carry-over from other donors' samples. Sequencing was done on a sample of blood. This chain connects TRBV24-1 to TRBJ2-1; 11 nucleotides line up with TRBD2. The CDR3 DNA reads TGTGCCACCAGTGACACCGGGACTAGCGGACCCAGCTCCTACAATGAGCAGTTCTTC. Amino acids: CATSDTGTSGPSSYNEQFF.